This is a list of T cell receptor beta chains from one sample in a study of T cell repertoires in cytomegalovirus infection. MiXCR was run by TCRdb on the reads, yielding one entry per CDR3 protein. The data hold roughly 280,000 distinct CDR3 sequences, with over 8% observed a single time. The specimen was PBMCs. Source of these receptors: a human donor in good health (CMV status not recorded). Some clones in this sample may be carry-over from other donors' samples. Each CDR3 is given with its conserved first and last residue. Each record gives: D gene, V gene, clone size, J gene, CDR3 DNA, CDR3 protein. A D gene is named only where the DNA matches it firmly. The listing skips clone size in some rows; elsewhere it reads once, few, many or a size class.

d_gene: .
v_gene: TRBV20-1
abundance: few
j_gene: TRBJ1-6
CDR3nt: TGCAGTGCTAGGGCGGGGACTAATTCACCCCTCCACTTT
CDR3aa: CSARAGTNSPLHF

d_gene: .
v_gene: TRBV7-2
abundance: many
j_gene: TRBJ2-1
CDR3nt: TGTGCCAGCAGCTTTAATGAGCAGTTCTTC
CDR3aa: CASSFNEQFF

d_gene: .
v_gene: TRBV12-3/TRBV12-4
abundance: few
j_gene: TRBJ1-5
CDR3nt: TGTGCCAGCAGTCCACCGGGCCATAGCAATCAGCCCCAGCATTTT
CDR3aa: CASSPPGHSNQPQHF

d_gene: .
v_gene: TRBV7-8
abundance: many
j_gene: TRBJ2-7
CDR3nt: TGTGCCAGCAGCCCCAAAAGCCCTGGGGGGTCCTACGAGCAGTACTTC
CDR3aa: CASSPKSPGGSYEQYF

d_gene: .
v_gene: TRBV7-2
abundance: medium-sized
j_gene: TRBJ2-2
CDR3nt: TGTGCCAGCAGCTTAGAACTACTTGACACCGGGGAGCTGTTTTTT
CDR3aa: CASSLELLDTGELFF

d_gene: .
v_gene: TRBV7-2
abundance: many
j_gene: TRBJ1-6
CDR3nt: TGTGCCAGCAGCTTAGTAGGATTGGGTTACAGTAGTTCACCCCTCCACTTT
CDR3aa: CASSLVGLGYSSSPLHF

d_gene: .
v_gene: TRBV29-1
abundance: once
j_gene: TRBJ1-4
CDR3nt: TGCAGCGTTGGGGGCAACAATGAAAAACTGTTTTTT
CDR3aa: CSVGGNNEKLFF

d_gene: TRBD2
v_gene: TRBV2
abundance: .
j_gene: TRBJ2-5
CDR3nt: TGTGCCAGCAGGCCCACTAGCGGGGGTCTTATGGAGACCCAGTACTTC
CDR3aa: CASRPTSGGLMETQYF

d_gene: .
v_gene: TRBV15
abundance: .
j_gene: TRBJ1-1
CDR3nt: TGTGCCACCAGCCCACAGCTCGGCACTGAAGCTTTCTTT
CDR3aa: CATSPQLGTEAFF

d_gene: .
v_gene: TRBV7-2
abundance: many
j_gene: TRBJ2-3
CDR3nt: TGTGCCAGCAGCTTAGGCAGGAGCTACGGCGATACGCAGTATTTT
CDR3aa: CASSLGRSYGDTQYF

d_gene: .
v_gene: TRBV7-2
abundance: many
j_gene: TRBJ1-6
CDR3nt: TGTGCCAGCAGCTTAGATTGGGGCTATAATTCACCCCTCCACTTT
CDR3aa: CASSLDWGYNSPLHF

d_gene: TRBD1
v_gene: TRBV28
abundance: many
j_gene: TRBJ2-1
CDR3nt: TGTGCCAGCAGTTTCTGGACAGGGGGGAGAAATGAGCAGTTCTTC
CDR3aa: CASSFWTGGRNEQFF

d_gene: TRBD1
v_gene: TRBV7-8
abundance: few
j_gene: TRBJ2-4
CDR3nt: TGTGCCAGCAGCTTCTCACCGGGACAGGGGCTAGCCAAAAACATTCAGTACTTC
CDR3aa: CASSFSPGQGLAKNIQYF

d_gene: TRBD2
v_gene: TRBV7-2
abundance: many
j_gene: TRBJ2-3
CDR3nt: TGTGCCAGCAGCCCGGGGGGGCGTACTAGCACAGATACGCAGTATTTT
CDR3aa: CASSPGGRTSTDTQYF

d_gene: TRBD1
v_gene: TRBV7-2
abundance: .
j_gene: TRBJ1-5
CDR3nt: TGTGCCAGCAGCTGGACCGGGACAGGGAATCAGCCCCAGCATTTT
CDR3aa: CASSWTGTGNQPQHF

d_gene: .
v_gene: TRBV18
abundance: few
j_gene: TRBJ1-2
CDR3nt: TGTGCCAGCTCTCCTCGAAGGGTCGGAAGTGACTATGGCTACACCTTC
CDR3aa: CASSPRRVGSDYGYTF

d_gene: TRBD2
v_gene: TRBV7-2
abundance: .
j_gene: TRBJ2-3
CDR3nt: TGTGCCAGCAGCTTAAGGACTAGCGGGATAGATACGCAGTATTTT
CDR3aa: CASSLRTSGIDTQYF

d_gene: TRBD2
v_gene: TRBV4-1
abundance: many
j_gene: TRBJ2-7
CDR3nt: TGCGCCAGCAGCCAAGGCTGGACTAGCGGGAGCCCCTACGAGCAGTACTTC
CDR3aa: CASSQGWTSGSPYEQYF

d_gene: .
v_gene: TRBV11-2
abundance: many
j_gene: TRBJ2-5
CDR3nt: TGTGCCAGCAGCCGACAGAGTGGGGAAGAGACCCAGTACTTC
CDR3aa: CASSRQSGEETQYF

d_gene: .
v_gene: TRBV3-1
abundance: few
j_gene: TRBJ1-1
CDR3nt: TGTGCCAGCAGCCAAGGGACGGGTACTGAAGCTTTCTTT
CDR3aa: CASSQGTGTEAFF

d_gene: .
v_gene: TRBV6-6
abundance: once
j_gene: TRBJ2-6
CDR3nt: TGTGCCAGCATCTCCGGCGGTTCTGGGGCCAACGTCCTGACTTTC
CDR3aa: CASISGGSGANVLTF

d_gene: .
v_gene: TRBV4-1
abundance: many
j_gene: TRBJ2-1
CDR3nt: TGCGCCAGCAGCCAAGACCTCCTCCCCTTAGCGGTTGGGTTCTACAATGAGCAGTTCTTC
CDR3aa: CASSQDLLPLAVGFYNEQFF

d_gene: TRBD2
v_gene: TRBV20-1
abundance: many
j_gene: TRBJ2-3
CDR3nt: TGCAGTGCCACCGGGACTAGCGGGAGGGCAGATACGCAGTATTTT
CDR3aa: CSATGTSGRADTQYF

d_gene: .
v_gene: TRBV7-9
abundance: .
j_gene: TRBJ1-1
CDR3nt: TGTGCCAGCAGTCCCGGACATATTAACACTGAAGCTTTCTTT
CDR3aa: CASSPGHINTEAFF

d_gene: .
v_gene: TRBV29-1
abundance: many
j_gene: TRBJ2-7
CDR3nt: TGCAGCGTTTACTCCAGGGGCGAGCAGTACTTC
CDR3aa: CSVYSRGEQYF

d_gene: .
v_gene: TRBV7-2
abundance: many
j_gene: TRBJ1-1
CDR3nt: TGTGCCAGCAGCTTAAACCCCAGGGGGAACACTGAAGCTTTCTTT
CDR3aa: CASSLNPRGNTEAFF

d_gene: .
v_gene: TRBV25-1
abundance: many
j_gene: TRBJ2-7
CDR3nt: TGTGCCAGCAGTGGCAGGACAGTTAACTACGAGCAGTACTTC
CDR3aa: CASSGRTVNYEQYF

d_gene: .
v_gene: TRBV5-1
abundance: many
j_gene: TRBJ2-1
CDR3nt: TGCGCCAGCAGCTCCCCCAATATACCGGATGAGCAGTTCTTC
CDR3aa: CASSSPNIPDEQFF

d_gene: .
v_gene: TRBV18
abundance: .
j_gene: TRBJ1-5
CDR3nt: TGTGCCAGCTCACCACCGGGGAGGGACAATCAGCCCCAGCATTTT
CDR3aa: CASSPPGRDNQPQHF

d_gene: .
v_gene: TRBV7-2
abundance: many
j_gene: TRBJ1-3
CDR3nt: TGTGCCAGCAGCCCGACGAGAGTCTCTGGAAACACCATATATTTT
CDR3aa: CASSPTRVSGNTIYF

d_gene: TRBD2
v_gene: TRBV11-2
abundance: many
j_gene: TRBJ2-5
CDR3nt: TGTGCCAGCAGCTTAGTGCCTAGCGGGACCACGAAGACCCAGTACTTC
CDR3aa: CASSLVPSGTTKTQYF

d_gene: .
v_gene: TRBV19
abundance: few
j_gene: TRBJ1-5
CDR3nt: TGTGCCAGTACCCCCAAGCCCAATCAGCCCCAGCATTTT
CDR3aa: CASTPKPNQPQHF

d_gene: .
v_gene: TRBV7-6
abundance: many
j_gene: TRBJ1-6
CDR3nt: TGTGCCAGCAGCTTAGGTCGCCAGGGAGCCCCACCCCTCCACTTT
CDR3aa: CASSLGRQGAPPLHF

d_gene: .
v_gene: TRBV7-2
abundance: many
j_gene: TRBJ1-3
CDR3nt: TGTGCCAGCAGCCCTCCGGACGTCGGAAACACCATATATTTT
CDR3aa: CASSPPDVGNTIYF

d_gene: TRBD1
v_gene: TRBV7-8
abundance: many
j_gene: TRBJ1-2
CDR3nt: TGTGCCAGCAGCTTAGGTGTAGGGGGCAACTATGGCTACACCTTC
CDR3aa: CASSLGVGGNYGYTF

d_gene: .
v_gene: TRBV7-2
abundance: many
j_gene: TRBJ2-6
CDR3nt: TGTGCCAGCAGCTTAGGACGGATACTTTCTGGGGCCAACGTCCTGACTTTC
CDR3aa: CASSLGRILSGANVLTF

d_gene: .
v_gene: TRBV12-3/TRBV12-4
abundance: many
j_gene: TRBJ2-3
CDR3nt: TGTGCCAGCACGATCCCGGGGGAGTTAGATACGCAGTATTTT
CDR3aa: CASTIPGELDTQYF

d_gene: .
v_gene: TRBV28
abundance: few
j_gene: TRBJ1-6
CDR3nt: TGTGCCAGCAGGCAAGGGGGGGGTAATTCACCCCTCCACTTT
CDR3aa: CASRQGGGNSPLHF

d_gene: .
v_gene: TRBV7-2
abundance: .
j_gene: TRBJ1-4
CDR3nt: TGTGCCAGCAGCTTAGCGGGGCGGGGGGAAAAACTGTTTTTT
CDR3aa: CASSLAGRGEKLFF

d_gene: .
v_gene: TRBV6-5
abundance: .
j_gene: TRBJ2-7
CDR3nt: TGTGCCAGCAGGCCGCAGCACCTAGGGGCGTACGAGCAGTACTTC
CDR3aa: CASRPQHLGAYEQYF

d_gene: TRBD2
v_gene: TRBV7-8
abundance: many
j_gene: TRBJ2-7
CDR3nt: TGTGCCAGCAGCTCCAGGGCCCGGACTAGCGGGAAAGAGCAGTACTTC
CDR3aa: CASSSRARTSGKEQYF

d_gene: .
v_gene: TRBV7-2
abundance: .
j_gene: TRBJ1-5
CDR3nt: TGTGCCAGCAGCCGAGACAGGACGAATCAGCCCCAGCATTTT
CDR3aa: CASSRDRTNQPQHF

d_gene: TRBD2
v_gene: TRBV7-8
abundance: few
j_gene: TRBJ2-5
CDR3nt: TGTGCCACTACGACGGGGGGCGGGGGGTACCAAGAGACCCAGTACTTC
CDR3aa: CATTTGGGGYQETQYF

d_gene: TRBD1
v_gene: TRBV28
abundance: many
j_gene: TRBJ2-2
CDR3nt: TGTGCCAGCACCCTGGGACAGGGGGCGACCGGGGAGCTGTTTTTT
CDR3aa: CASTLGQGATGELFF

d_gene: .
v_gene: TRBV5-6
abundance: many
j_gene: TRBJ1-5
CDR3nt: TGTGCCAGCAGCTTGGCGGACGGTCAGCCCCAGCATTTT
CDR3aa: CASSLADGQPQHF

d_gene: .
v_gene: TRBV4-3
abundance: .
j_gene: TRBJ2-1
CDR3nt: TGCGCCAACAGCCAAGGAGGACGCGATGAGCAGTTCTTC
CDR3aa: CANSQGGRDEQFF

d_gene: .
v_gene: TRBV7-9
abundance: many
j_gene: TRBJ1-3
CDR3nt: TGTGCCAGCACCTCGACCGGTAGCTCTGGAAACACCATATATTTT
CDR3aa: CASTSTGSSGNTIYF

d_gene: .
v_gene: TRBV7-2
abundance: many
j_gene: TRBJ2-2
CDR3nt: TGTGCCAGCAGCTTAGTACGTTTCGGGGAGCTGTTTTTT
CDR3aa: CASSLVRFGELFF

d_gene: .
v_gene: TRBV7-2
abundance: many
j_gene: TRBJ1-5
CDR3nt: TGTGCCAGCAGCCCGCAGAGGGGTCAGCCCCAGCATTTT
CDR3aa: CASSPQRGQPQHF

d_gene: TRBD2
v_gene: TRBV18
abundance: .
j_gene: TRBJ2-7
CDR3nt: TGTGCCAGCTCACCCCTCAGGACTAGCGGGGGGTCCGGCGAGCAGTACTTC
CDR3aa: CASSPLRTSGGSGEQYF

d_gene: TRBD2
v_gene: TRBV7-8
abundance: many
j_gene: TRBJ2-2
CDR3nt: TGTGCCACCGTTCCCGGGACTAGCGGGACCGGGGAGCTGTTTTTT
CDR3aa: CATVPGTSGTGELFF

d_gene: TRBD2
v_gene: TRBV7-3
abundance: few
j_gene: TRBJ2-1
CDR3nt: TGTGCCAGCAGCTTATCCGGTGTTGCTAGCGGGTACAATGAGCAGTTCTTC
CDR3aa: CASSLSGVASGYNEQFF

d_gene: .
v_gene: TRBV6-6
abundance: many
j_gene: TRBJ1-5
CDR3nt: TGTGCCAGCAGTTACTCAGGACAATCAGGAATCAATCAGCCCCAGCATTTT
CDR3aa: CASSYSGQSGINQPQHF

d_gene: TRBD2
v_gene: TRBV7-2
abundance: many
j_gene: TRBJ2-3
CDR3nt: TGTGCCAGCGGACCCCGCGGGGGGAGCACAGATACGCAGTATTTT
CDR3aa: CASGPRGGSTDTQYF

d_gene: TRBD1
v_gene: TRBV7-2
abundance: many
j_gene: TRBJ2-2
CDR3nt: TGTGCCAGCAGTCCAAACAGGGGTAGCACCGGGGAGCTGTTTTTT
CDR3aa: CASSPNRGSTGELFF

d_gene: .
v_gene: TRBV11-2
abundance: many
j_gene: TRBJ2-7
CDR3nt: TGTGCCAGCAGGACCATAGGATTAGAAACCTACGAGCAGTACTTC
CDR3aa: CASRTIGLETYEQYF

d_gene: TRBD2
v_gene: TRBV7-2
abundance: many
j_gene: TRBJ2-1
CDR3nt: TGTGCCAGCAGCTCTCCCCTCTCGACTAGCGGGGCCGTCAATGAGCAGTTCTTC
CDR3aa: CASSSPLSTSGAVNEQFF

d_gene: TRBD2
v_gene: TRBV7-9
abundance: many
j_gene: TRBJ2-1
CDR3nt: TGTGCCAGCAGCTTAGAGGGACTAGCGGGAAGCGAGCAGTTCTTC
CDR3aa: CASSLEGLAGSEQFF

d_gene: TRBD2
v_gene: TRBV7-2
abundance: .
j_gene: TRBJ2-1
CDR3nt: TGTGCCAGCAGCTATAACGGCGGGAGGATCTACAATGAGCAGTTCTTC
CDR3aa: CASSYNGGRIYNEQFF

d_gene: TRBD1
v_gene: TRBV7-2
abundance: many
j_gene: TRBJ1-5
CDR3nt: TGTGCCAGCAGCCGCGACTCGGGACAGTCTCCCCAGCATTTT
CDR3aa: CASSRDSGQSPQHF